These 19 T cell receptor beta chains were all obtained from the same sample, sequenced in a study of cytomegalovirus exposure and HLA in healthy donors. With 60 Vbeta and 13 Jbeta primers, the PCR was carried out. Libraries were prepared by immunoSEQ multiplex PCR; TCRdb keeps only in-frame clonotypes and omits some of them. The sample comprises around 130,000 clones, 81% of which are singletons, and 2.2% rests with the top ten. The material sequenced was PBMCs. The source of these receptors is a woman between 40 and 50 years old in good health and CMV-seronegative.

The genes are TRBV11-2 and TRBJ1-4; no clear D. Trimming pared 1 base from V and 11 bases from J, leaving 8 bases between. In germline, CDR1 is SGHAT, CDR2 FQNNGV. This CDR3 comprises 12 residues. DNA for the CDR3: TGTGCCAGCAGCTTAGTGGCGGGGAAACTGTTTTTT. Translation gives CASSLVAGKLFF.

The rearrangement links TRBV5-1 to TRBJ2-3; D unclear. V lost 0 bases to trimming and J lost 2 bases, with 7 bases between them. Germline V gene sequence: CDR1 SGHRS, CDR2 YFSETQ. The CDR3 is made up of 14 amino acids. The CDR3 sequence: CASSLAGATDTQYF. The CDR3 bases are TGCGCCAGCAGCTTGGCCGGAGCCACAGATACGCAGTATTTT. Looking up the rest from reference TRBV5-1 and TRBJ2-3 gives the full variable domain: KAGVTQTPRYLIKTRGQQVTLSCSPISGHRSVSWYQQTPGQGLQFLFEYFSETQRNKGNFPGRFSGRQFSNSRSEMNVSTLELGDSALYLCASSLAGATDTQYFGPGTRLTVL.

This clone was picked up one time. V is TRBV30 and J is TRBJ2-7, with 7 positions matching TRBD2. In germline, CDR1 is GTSNPN, CDR2 SVGIG (reference sequence). This CDR3 comprises 16 residues. Trimming removed 3 bases from V and 0 bases from J; junction bases left unmatched: 11. The CDR3 spells CAWRQKGRGSSYEQYF. The CDR3 DNA sequence: TGTGCCTGGAGACAAAAGGGGCGGGGGAGCTCCTACGAGCAGTACTTC.

The V and J genes are TRBV19 and TRBJ2-1, with 9 bases fitting TRBD1. This CDR3 comprises 16 residues. V lost 4 bases to trimming and J lost 4 bases; unmatched junction nucleotides: 8. Germline lookup yields CDR1 LNHDA and CDR2 SQIVND (reference sequence). The CDR3 here is CASSKITGGLYNEQFF. DNA of the CDR3: TGTGCCAGTAGTAAGATAACAGGGGGCCTTTACAATGAGCAGTTCTTC.

The chain joins TRBV4-1 to TRBJ2-5; 7 nucleotides align to TRBD1. CDR1 is MGHRA and CDR2 is YSYEKL in the germline V gene. V dropped 0 bases and J dropped 0; count of bases not matched to a gene: 7. CDR3 length: 17 residues. The CDR3 reads CASSQEPLGTDQETQYF. The CDR3 bases are TGCGCCAGCAGCCAAGAACCGCTCGGGACAGACCAAGAGACCCAGTACTTC.

This CDR3 reads CASSVRGSRVENTEAFF. CDR3 nucleotide sequence: TGTGCCAGCAGTGTGAGGGGGAGCCGGGTTGAGAACACTGAAGCTTTCTTT. The V call is TRBV2, the J call TRBJ1-1; D may be TRBD1 (6 bases). CDR1 and CDR2 (germline): SNHLY, FYNNEI. Trimming removed 4 bases from V and 1 base from J, with 19 bases in between. The CDR3 covers 17 residues.

This rearrangement joins TRBV4-2 to TRBJ1-1; 9 bases are shared with TRBD1. The CDR3 extends over 15 amino acids. The germline V gene encodes CDR1 LGHNA and CDR2 YNFKEQ. The ends lost 5 bases at V and 5 bases at J; junction bases unmatched: 9. The CDR3 coding sequence is TGTGCCAGCAGCTCCCCGGGACAGGGCTGGACTGAAGCTTTCTTT. It encodes CASSSPGQGWTEAFF.

This clone is judged medium-sized. The chain carries TRBV6-4 and TRBJ2-3, with 8 bases lining up with TRBD2. This CDR3 is built from 14 residues. CDR1 and CDR2 (germline): MRHNA, SNTAGT. Trimming took 3 bases from V and 1 from J; bases not matched to a gene: 0. CDR3 residues: CASSEAGGTDTQYF. The DNA for the CDR3 is TGTGCCAGCAGTGAAGCGGGGGGCACAGATACGCAGTATTTT.

The J gene is TRBJ1-6, the V gene TRBV7-9, with 10 bases identical to TRBD1. There are 14 residues in the CDR3. CDR1 and CDR2 (germline): SEHNR, FQNEAQ (reference sequence). J was trimmed by 8 bases and V by 6 bases; bases with no gene match: 4. The CDR3 reads CASSGQGEDSPLHF. CDR3 DNA sequence: TGTGCCAGCAGTGGACAGGGGGAAGATTCACCCCTCCACTTT.

V gene TRBV6-5 combines with J gene TRBJ2-7; 8 positions match TRBD1. CDR1 MNHEY and CDR2 SVGAGI come from the germline V gene. J was trimmed by 4 bases and V by 0 bases; bases with no gene match: 8. The CDR3 is made up of 16 amino acids. The CDR3 loop is CASSYSGAGGLYEQYF. In DNA, the CDR3 is TGTGCCAGCAGTTACTCCGGGGCAGGGGGCCTATACGAGCAGTACTTC.

This clone was seen once. The gene calls are TRBV27 and TRBJ2-1, with TRBD2 identical over 8 bases. The CDR3 runs 15 residues. The V and J ends lost 5 bases and 10 bases, in that order; junction bases with no gene match: 13. The germline V gene encodes CDR1 MNHEY and CDR2 SMNVEV (reference sequence). CDR3 in amino acids: CASSQVGLVLGEQFF. In DNA, the CDR3 is TGTGCCAGCAGTCAAGTGGGACTAGTCTTGGGGGAGCAGTTCTTC.

This clone appeared a few times. The chain employs TRBV7-8 and TRBJ2-5; D is ambiguous. With 1 base removed from V and 0 bases from J, the gap between germline ends came to 9 bases. The CDR3 is 15 residues long. Per germline, CDR1 SGHVS and CDR2 FQNEAQ. CDR3 nucleotide sequence: TGTGCCAGCAGCTTAGGGCCATCGTACCAAGAGACCCAGTACTTC. This encodes CASSLGPSYQETQYF.

V usage is TRBV4-1 and J usage is TRBJ2-5, with D uncertain. CDR3 length: 14 amino acids. V lost 1 base, J lost 1 base, and 7 bases lay in between. CDR1 is MGHRA and CDR2 is YSYEKL in the germline V gene. In DNA, the CDR3 is TGCGCCAGCAGCCAAGGCGCAAGCCAAGAGACCCAGTACTTC. This gives the protein CASSQGASQETQYF.

The gene calls are TRBV10-2 and TRBJ2-1; no firm D call. CDR3 length: 12 amino acids. V lost 4 bases to trimming and J lost 9 bases, with 10 bases between them. The germline CDR1 and CDR2 sequences are WSHSY and SAAADI. The DNA of the CDR3 is TGCGCCAGCAGTGTAGGCACGGGTGAGCAGTTCTTC. Its translation is CASSVGTGEQFF.

DNA of the CDR3: TGCGCCAGCAGCCCACTGAGCCTAGCGGGGGCCACTAGCACAGATACGCAGTATTTT. It is translated as CASSPLSLAGATSTDTQYF. This chain uses TRBV4-1 with TRBJ2-3; 10 bases map to TRBD2. The ends lost 4 bases at V and 0 bases at J; junction bases unmatched: 13. CDR1 MGHRA and CDR2 YSYEKL come from the germline V gene. The CDR3 covers 19 residues.

In its sample, this clone was seen a few times. This rearrangement joins TRBV25-1 to TRBJ1-1; D ambiguous. There are 11 residues in the CDR3. Per the germline V gene, CDR1 is MGHDK and CDR2 is SYGVNS. The germline V and J ends were trimmed by 4 bases and 9 bases, with 9 bases remaining between them. The CDR3 here is CASSVGLKAFF. The CDR3 coding sequence is TGTGCCAGCAGTGTAGGACTAAAAGCTTTCTTT.

This clone was picked up many times. J is TRBJ2-1 and V is TRBV7-3; 8 bases map to TRBD2. Germline V CDR1 and CDR2: SGHTA, FQGTGA. The CDR3 has 14 residues. With V trimmed by 5 bases and J by 5 bases, 5 bases remained unmatched. For the CDR3, the DNA is TGTGCCAGCAGCCTGACTAGCGTTAACAATGAGCAGTTCTTC. This gives the protein CASSLTSVNNEQFF.

The genes are TRBV10-2 and TRBJ1-3; no definite D call. Trimming pared 2 bases from V and 6 bases from J, leaving 17 bases between. The CDR3 contains 16 residues. Germline V gives CDR1 WSHSY, CDR2 SAAADI. Here the CDR3 reads CASSEVERAFVNTIYF. The CDR3 nucleotides are TGCGCCAGCAGTGAGGTCGAGAGAGCCTTCGTAAACACCATATATTTT.

Points on this clone: At one end the junction does not follow the germline gene, possibly because of a read error. This chain joins TRBV7-9 and TRBJ2-1; 11 nucleotides align to TRBD2. There are 16 residues in the CDR3. Germline-derived CDR1 and CDR2 are SEHNR and FQNEAQ (reference sequence). The CDR3 region has the DNA TGTTCCAGCATCCTACTAGCGGGAGATTATCACAATGAGCAGTTCTTC. This gives the protein CSSILLAGDYHNEQFF.